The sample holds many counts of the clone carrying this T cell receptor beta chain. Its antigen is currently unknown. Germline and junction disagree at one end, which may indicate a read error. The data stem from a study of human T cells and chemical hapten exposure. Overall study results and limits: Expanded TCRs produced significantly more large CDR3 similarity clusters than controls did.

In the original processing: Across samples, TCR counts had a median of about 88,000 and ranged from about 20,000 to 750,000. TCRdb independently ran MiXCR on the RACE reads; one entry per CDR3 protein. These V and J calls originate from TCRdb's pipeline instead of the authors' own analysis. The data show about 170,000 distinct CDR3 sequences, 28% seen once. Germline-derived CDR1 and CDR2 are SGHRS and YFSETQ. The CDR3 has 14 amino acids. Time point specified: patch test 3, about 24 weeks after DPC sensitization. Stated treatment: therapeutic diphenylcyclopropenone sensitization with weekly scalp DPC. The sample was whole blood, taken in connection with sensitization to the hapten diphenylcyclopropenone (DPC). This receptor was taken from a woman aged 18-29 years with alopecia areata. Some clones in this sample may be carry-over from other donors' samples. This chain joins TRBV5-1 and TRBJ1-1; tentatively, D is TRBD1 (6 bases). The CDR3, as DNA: TGTGCCAGCAGCTCCGAGGGGGGTGGCACTGAAGCTTTCTTT. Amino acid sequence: CASSSEGGGTEAFF.